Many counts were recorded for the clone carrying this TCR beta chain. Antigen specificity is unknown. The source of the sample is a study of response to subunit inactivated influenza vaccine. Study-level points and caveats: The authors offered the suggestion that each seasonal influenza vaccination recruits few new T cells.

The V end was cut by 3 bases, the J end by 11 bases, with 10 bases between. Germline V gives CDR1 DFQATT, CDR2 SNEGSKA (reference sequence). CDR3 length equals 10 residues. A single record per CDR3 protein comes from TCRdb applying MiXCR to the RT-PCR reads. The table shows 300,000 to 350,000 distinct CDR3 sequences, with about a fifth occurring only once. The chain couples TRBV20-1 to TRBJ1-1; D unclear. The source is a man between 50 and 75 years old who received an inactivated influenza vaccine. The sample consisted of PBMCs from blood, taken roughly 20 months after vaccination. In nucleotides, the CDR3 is TGCAGTGCTAGCCCCCGTGGGGCTTTCTTT. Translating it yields CSASPRGAFF.